Below are 27 T cell receptor beta chains sequenced from a single sample in a study of CD8 T cells in ankylosing spondylitis (TCRdb year 2017). Library method: 5' RACE. Sequencing relied on an Illumina HiSeq 2500. Using fastp trimming at Q25 and MiXCR clonotype assembly, TCRdb reanalyzed the public sequencing data and kept in-frame beta chains. For every CDR3 protein sequence, its rows merge into one entry that carries the most common genes and DNA. The sample table lists tens of thousands of distinct CDR3 sequences, approximately 7% of them with a count of one. The top ten constitute roughly 8% of the sample. The specimen was blood, either unsorted or a sorted T cell fraction (not recorded which). The receptor set was obtained from a female donor with ankylosing spondylitis or in good health (not recorded which).

This clonotype has a count of ten or more. This chain links TRBV12-3 or TRBV12-4 with TRBJ2-2; 8 bases are a match to TRBD2. The ends lost 8 bases at V and 1 base at J; junction bases unmatched: 3. The CDR3 covers 14 residues. CDR3 in amino acids: CASALAGNTGELFF. The CDR3 DNA reads as TGTGCCAGCGCCCTAGCGGGGAACACCGGGGAGCTGTTTTTT.

This clonotype was seen ten or more times. This chain joins TRBV4-3 and TRBJ2-7; 13 bases map to TRBD2. J lost 7 bases, V lost 4 bases, and 7 bases had no gene match. The CDR3 contains 15 residues. Germline CDR1 and CDR2: LGHNA and YSLEER. This chain's CDR3 is CASSPLLAGGQEQYF. CDR3 sequence (DNA): TGCGCCAGCAGCCCCTTACTAGCGGGGGGGCAGGAGCAGTACTTC.

This clonotype was recorded many times. The rearrangement links TRBV5-1 to TRBJ2-3; 12 positions agree with TRBD2. The CDR3 consists of 16 residues. Trimming removed 0 bases from V and 4 bases from J; junction bases left unmatched: 3. Germline loops: CDR1 SGHRS, CDR2 YFSETQ. The DNA for the CDR3 is TGCGCCAGCAGCTTGGCCCCTAGCGGGGGGGCAGATACGCAGTATTTT. Its translation is CASSLAPSGGADTQYF.

The sample holds many counts of this clonotype. This rearrangement joins TRBV5-1 to TRBJ2-3, with TRBD2 identical over 7 bases. After removal of 4 bases from V and 3 bases from J, the junction contained 11 bases not matched to a gene. Germline V gene sequence: CDR1 SGHRS, CDR2 YFSETQ. The CDR3 is made up of 16 amino acids. CDR3 protein: CASSAALSGRTDTQYF. The DNA for the CDR3 is TGCGCCAGCAGCGCGGCACTTAGCGGGCGAACAGATACGCAGTATTTT.

In its sample, this clonotype was seen a few times. This sequence joins TRBV7-9 and TRBJ2-3; no clear D gene. This CDR3 is 12 amino acids long. Trimming left V 1 base short and J 9 bases short, with 8 bases between. Germline V gene data show CDR1 as SEHNR and CDR2 as FQNEAQ (reference sequence). CDR3 sequence: CASSLGWSTQYF. CDR3 bases: TGTGCCAGCAGCTTAGGCTGGTCAACGCAGTATTTT. The full variable domain, completed using reference TRBV7-9 and TRBJ2-3, is DTGVSQNPRHKITKRGQNVTFRCDPISEHNRLYWYRQTLGQGPEFLTYFQNEAQLEKSRLLSDRFSAERPKGSFSTLEIQRTEQGDSAMYLCASSLGWSTQYFGPGTRLTVL.

This clonotype was counted ten times or more. The V call is TRBV9, the J call TRBJ2-3; D is perhaps TRBD1 (8 bases). CDR1 is SGDLS and CDR2 is YYNGEE in the germline V gene. CDR3 length: 15 amino acids. Trimming took 3 bases from V and 2 from J, leaving 13 bases between them. Here the CDR3 reads CASSETGDYTDTQYF. The CDR3 nucleotides read TGTGCCAGCAGCGAGACAGGGGACTACACAGATACGCAGTATTTT.

This clonotype has at least ten counts. The chain carries TRBV5-1 and TRBJ2-1, with TRBD2 as a possible D gene (6 bases). V lost 1 base and J lost 2, with 13 bases in between. This CDR3 is 16 amino acids long. Germline assignment: CDR1 SGHRS and CDR2 YFSETQ. As DNA, the CDR3 is TGCGCCAGCAGCTTGCAGAACCGGAGGGCCTACAATGAGCAGTTCTTC. Protein: CASSLQNRRAYNEQFF.

This clonotype has a count of ten or more. This chain joins TRBV5-1 and TRBJ1-5; TRBD1 aligns across 9 bases. V lost 0 bases and J lost 7; bases outside the gene matches: 2. Germline loops: CDR1 SGHRS, CDR2 YFSETQ. The CDR3 consists of 14 residues. The DNA of the CDR3 is TGCGCCAGCAGCTTGGGCGGACAGGGGCAGCCCCAGCATTTT. Translated: CASSLGGQGQPQHF.

This clonotype was counted at least ten times. V is TRBV9 and J is TRBJ2-1, with a tentative D call TRBD1 (6 bases). The CDR3 length is 13 residues. Trimming cost V 4 bases and J 10 bases, with 15 bases left between them. CDR1 SGDLS and CDR2 YYNGEE come from the germline V gene. The CDR3 DNA reads as TGTGCCAGCAGCCTCTCACAGGGATTAGAGCAGTTCTTC. This translates into CASSLSQGLEQFF.

This clonotype was seen repeatedly, ten times or more. The CDR3 DNA is TGCAGCGTTGCCATAGTAGCAGGCACAGATACGCAGTATTTT. This translates into CSVAIVAGTDTQYF. The V and J genes are TRBV29-1 and TRBJ2-3; no definite D call. In germline, CDR1 is SQVTM, CDR2 ANQGSEA. This CDR3 contains 14 residues. V lost 4 bases to trimming and J lost 1 base, with 12 bases between them.

In this sample, this clonotype turned up many times. This rearrangement joins TRBV5-1 to TRBJ2-1; D is perhaps TRBD2 (5 bases). V was shortened by 0 bases and J by 6 bases, with 10 bases between the two germline ends. Germline V gives CDR1 SGHRS, CDR2 YFSETQ. This CDR3 comprises 14 residues. CDR3 nucleotide sequence: TGCGCCAGCAGCTTGGCCAGCGGCACCAATGAGCAGTTCTTC. Its translation: CASSLASGTNEQFF.

This clonotype was picked up one time. This sequence joins TRBV7-2 and TRBJ1-3; D gene uncertain. The V gene's germline CDR1 is SGHTA and CDR2 FQGNSA. CDR3 length: 16 amino acids. V gave up 3 bases and J gave up 0 bases, with 12 bases separating them. CDR3 coding DNA: TGTGCCAGCAGCTTTTTTCACGGAAACTCTGGAAACACCATATATTTT. This gives the protein CASSFFHGNSGNTIYF.

Many counts were recorded for this clonotype. This chain's CDR3 is CASSSGGDQETQYF. The CDR3 DNA is TGCGCCAGCAGCTCTGGGGGGGATCAAGAGACCCAGTACTTC. The V and J genes are TRBV5-1 and TRBJ2-5; 7 bases match TRBD2. V gave up 3 bases and J gave up 2 bases; unmatched junction bases: 4. CDR1 and CDR2 (germline): SGHRS, YFSETQ. The CDR3 has 14 residues. Based on the CDR3 plus reference TRBV5-1 and TRBJ2-5, the full variable domain is KAGVTQTPRYLIKTRGQQVTLSCSPISGHRSVSWYQQTPGQGLQFLFEYFSETQRNKGNFPGRFSGRQFSNSRSEMNVSTLELGDSALYLCASSSGGDQETQYFGPGTRLLVL.

This clonotype was observed many times. CDR3: CASSEVQAEAGELFF. The CDR3 region has the DNA TGTGCCAGCAGTGAGGTACAGGCCGAAGCCGGGGAGCTGTTTTTT. V is TRBV2 and J is TRBJ2-2; possible D gene TRBD1, 5 bases. Germline CDR1 is SNHLY and CDR2 is FYNNEI. The CDR3 is made up of 15 amino acids. Trimming stripped 3 bases from V and 6 bases from J, with 14 bases between.

The sample holds many counts of this clonotype. The rearrangement links TRBV7-2 to TRBJ2-1; D perhaps matches TRBD2 (5 bases). Trimming took 7 bases from V and 3 from J, leaving 7 bases between them. Germline CDR1 and CDR2: SGHTA and FQGNSA. This CDR3 is built from 12 residues. CDR3 sequence (DNA): TGTGCCAGCATGGGAGACTACAATGAGCAGTTCTTC. Translated: CASMGDYNEQFF.

This clonotype has a count of ten or more. The rearrangement joins TRBV6-5 to TRBJ1-5; 8 nucleotides match TRBD1. This CDR3 has 15 residues. Germline V CDR1 and CDR2: MNHEY, SVGAGI. V lost 0 bases and J lost 4; bases outside the gene matches: 2. CDR3 sequence (DNA): TGTGCCAGCAGTTACTCGGGACAGGCTAATCAGCCCCAGCATTTT. Encoded protein: CASSYSGQANQPQHF.

At least ten counts were recorded for this clonotype. The chain employs TRBV5-1 and TRBJ2-3, with TRBD1 identical over 12 bases. The V segment lost 3 bases and the J segment 1 base; nucleotides outside the gene matches: 3. In germline, CDR1 is SGHRS, CDR2 YFSETQ. The CDR3 is 16 residues long. The CDR3 is CASSWGDRGRTDTQYF. CDR3 nucleotide sequence: TGCGCCAGCAGCTGGGGGGACAGGGGGCGCACAGATACGCAGTATTTT.

This clonotype has ten or more counts. This rearrangement joins TRBV6-1 to TRBJ1-1; no clear D. CDR1 is MNHNS and CDR2 is SASEGT in the germline V gene. The V end lost 2 bases, the J end lost 1 base, and 17 bases lay between the germline ends. This CDR3 comprises 17 residues. CDR3 protein: CASSETLEREWNTEAFF. DNA of the CDR3: TGTGCCAGCAGTGAAACCCTTGAAAGGGAATGGAACACTGAAGCTTTCTTT.

Ten or more counts support this clonotype. The genes are TRBV29-1 and TRBJ1-2, with a weak D call TRBD1 (6 bases). Trimming cost V 4 bases and J 0 bases, with 9 bases left between them. Per germline, CDR1 SQVTM and CDR2 ANQGSEA. CDR3 length: 13 residues. The CDR3 DNA reads as TGCAGCGTTGCCGGGGGCTCTAACTATGGCTACACCTTC. Translating gives CSVAGGSNYGYTF. The full variable domain, its missing parts supplied by reference TRBV29-1 and TRBJ1-2, is SAVISQKPSRDICQRGTSLTIQCQVDSQVTMMFWYRQQPGQSLTLIATANQGSEATYESGFVIDKFPISRPNLTFSTLTVSNMSPEDSSIYLCSVAGGSNYGYTFGSGTRLTVV.

The chain links TRBV10-3 to TRBJ1-5, with D possibly being TRBD1 (5 bases). This CDR3 is built from 14 residues. CDR1 is ENHRY, CDR2 SYGVKD, per germline. V was clipped by 10 bases and J by 0 bases, with 13 bases between them. The CDR3 DNA reads as TGTGCCACGGGGCCCGGGAATAGCAATCAGCCCCAGCATTTT. It yields the protein CATGPGNSNQPQHF.

In this sample, this clonotype turned up many times. The chain is built from TRBV5-1 and TRBJ1-1; D ambiguous. The CDR3 covers 12 residues. Germline loops: CDR1 SGHRS, CDR2 YFSETQ. Trimming removed 4 bases at V and 1 base at J, with 5 bases between. CDR3 coding DNA: TGCGCCAGCAGCGAGGCGAACACTGAAGCTTTCTTT. It specifies CASSEANTEAFF.

This clonotype has ten or more counts. The CDR3 region is CSARGHGDSNQPQHF. CDR3 in DNA: TGCAGTGCTAGGGGCCACGGCGATAGCAATCAGCCCCAGCATTTT. This chain joins TRBV20-1 and TRBJ1-5; D gene ambiguous. This CDR3 contains 15 residues. The ends were cut back, 3 bases at V and 0 bases at J, with 12 bases in the middle. Germline assignment: CDR1 DFQATT and CDR2 SNEGSKA (reference sequence).

This sequence joins TRBV7-2 and TRBJ2-3; maybe TRBD2 (5 bases). CDR3 length: 14 amino acids. Germline V gene lookup returns CDR1 SGHTA and CDR2 FQGNSA. The V gene lost 0 bases and the J gene lost 2 bases, with 6 bases spanning the gap. The CDR3 DNA sequence: TGTGCCAGCAGCTTAGCTCTAGCCACAGATACGCAGTATTTT. It translates to CASSLALATDTQYF.

This clonotype has ten or more counts. The rearrangement uses TRBV4-3 and TRBJ1-2; D uncertain. Germline V lookup: CDR1 LGHNA, CDR2 YSLEER. V lost 4 bases and J 0 bases, leaving 18 bases between the germline ends. The CDR3 spans 17 residues. This CDR3 is CASSPKTDFLANYGYTF. In DNA form, the CDR3 reads TGCGCCAGCAGCCCTAAGACGGATTTCTTAGCTAACTATGGCTACACCTTC.

Many counts were recorded for this clonotype. The gene calls are TRBV24-1 and TRBJ2-3, with a tentative D call TRBD2 (5 bases). CDR3 length: 16 amino acids. The V end was cut by 3 bases, the J end by 0 bases, with 12 bases between. Germline V lookup: CDR1 KGHDR, CDR2 SFDVKD. The DNA of the CDR3 is TGTGCCACCAGTGATAGAGGAGAGGGCAGCACAGATACGCAGTATTTT. It codes for CATSDRGEGSTDTQYF.

This clonotype has at least ten counts. The chain is built from TRBV28 and TRBJ2-1; D ambiguous. V was shortened by 2 bases and J by 2 bases, with 7 bases between the two germline ends. The CDR3 extends over 14 amino acids. Germline CDR1 MDHEN, CDR2 SYDVKM. CDR3 in DNA: TGTGCCAGCAGTTTAGGTCCAACCTACAATGAGCAGTTCTTC. Amino acid sequence: CASSLGPTYNEQFF.

This clonotype was recorded many times. This chain joins TRBV4-1 and TRBJ1-3; TRBD1 is a possible D gene (6 bases). The CDR3 consists of 16 residues. Germline V gives CDR1 MGHRA, CDR2 YSYEKL. Between the trimmed V and J ends, which lost 4 bases and 0 bases, there was a span of 13 bases. CDR3 bases: TGCGCCAGCAGCCCCTCAGGGGCCAACTCTGGAAACACCATATATTTT. Encoded protein: CASSPSGANSGNTIYF.